Presented here are 16 T cell receptor beta chains from one specimen sequenced in a study of spatial heterogeneity in lung cancer. Time point given: blood at routine non-recurrence follow-up after resection. Whole RNA came from tumor, nontumor lung or frozen PBMC and was sequenced without being sorted. MiXCR, run by TCRdb on the 5' RACE reads, gives a single entry per CDR3 protein. Of roughly 120,000 distinct CDR3 sequences listed, about 12% were seen once; the top ten hold around a sixth. Specimen: PBMCs, collected at follow-up. The receptors come from a male donor with early-stage non-small cell lung cancer.

The CDR3 region has the DNA TGTGCCAGCAGTTTATCGCAACGCTCCTATAATTCACCCCTCCACTTT. Protein sequence: CASSLSQRSYNSPLHF. This chain connects TRBV27 to TRBJ1-6, with no clear D. CDR1 is MNHEY, CDR2 SMNVEV, per germline (reference sequence). This CDR3 region has 16 residues. Trimming shortened V by 0 bases and J by 0 bases, and 6 bases separated the two germline ends.

The table lists this clonotype with a few counts. This chain connects TRBV5-1 to TRBJ1-2; D remains unclear. Trimming removed 2 bases from V and 8 bases from J, with 16 bases in between. The CDR3 has 14 residues. From germline, CDR1 is SGHRS and CDR2 YFSETQ. The CDR3 DNA reads as TGCGCCAGCAGCTTCTACAGCTCCCCCGGGGGCTACACCTTC. It is translated as CASSFYSSPGGYTF.

Many counts were recorded for this clonotype. For the CDR3, the DNA is TGTGCCACCCTGAGAACCGGGTTAGGCTCCTATAATTCACCCCTCCACTTT. It specifies CATLRTGLGSYNSPLHF. The chain combines TRBV21-1 with TRBJ1-6; the D call in the table, TRBD1, was not verified against the DNA. TRBV21-1 is labeled a pseudogene. CDR3 length equals 17 residues.

This clonotype was seen only a few times. CDR3 protein: CASSSPGQVYSYEQYF. The CDR3 DNA reads TGTGCCAGCAGTTCCCCGGGACAGGTATATTCTTACGAGCAGTACTTC. The chain uses TRBV12-3 or TRBV12-4 and TRBJ2-7; 8 bases fit TRBD1. This CDR3 has 16 amino acids. Trimming cost V 4 bases and J 4 bases; bases outside gene matches: 12.

This clonotype appeared a few times. The rearrangement joins TRBV7-9 to TRBJ2-2; 10 nucleotides line up with TRBD1. V lost 6 bases and J lost 6; bases outside the gene matches: 4. In germline, CDR1 is SEHNR, CDR2 FQNEAQ (reference sequence). This CDR3 spans 14 amino acids. The CDR3 reads CASSRQGAPGELFF. The DNA of the CDR3 is TGTGCCAGCAGTCGACAGGGGGCCCCCGGGGAGCTGTTTTTT.

This clonotype has ten or more counts. This chain joins TRBV7-2 and TRBJ2-3; D is uncertain. V was cut by 1 base and J by 5 bases, with 4 bases left in between. Germline CDR1 and CDR2: SGHTA and FQGNSA. There are 12 residues in the CDR3. The CDR3 here is CASSLGVDTQYF. CDR3 coding DNA: TGTGCCAGCAGCTTAGGAGTAGATACGCAGTATTTT.

This chain joins TRBV6-6 and TRBJ1-2; D gene ambiguous. Trimming took off 1 base at V and 3 bases at J, with 12 bases between the two ends. Germline assignment: CDR1 MNHNY and CDR2 SVGAGI (reference sequence). The length of the CDR3 is 15 residues. CDR3 in DNA: TGTGCCAGCAGTTACTGGAGGACGGAGTACTATGGCTACACCTTC. Its translation is CASSYWRTEYYGYTF.

This chain uses TRBV4-1 with TRBJ1-1; D gene ambiguous. The CDR3 extends over 14 amino acids. The V gene lost 6 bases and the J gene lost 2 bases, with 13 bases spanning the gap. CDR1 and CDR2 from the germline V gene are MGHRA and YSYEKL. The CDR3 nucleotides read TGCGCCAGCAGGCAACAGACCCTTAACACTGAAGCTTTCTTT. This sequence encodes CASRQQTLNTEAFF.

V gene TRBV5-1 combines with J gene TRBJ2-3, with D perhaps TRBD1 or TRBD2 (5 bases each). The V and J ends lost 7 bases and 3 bases respectively, with 15 bases between them. Germline V lookup: CDR1 SGHRS, CDR2 YFSETQ. The CDR3 is 14 amino acids. The CDR3 DNA follows: TGCGCCAGCGCGCTCGAGGGGCTTACAGATACGCAGTATTTT. Amino acid sequence: CASALEGLTDTQYF.

This clonotype was seen only a few times. The chain recombines TRBV24-1 with TRBJ1-1, with 7 bases lining up with TRBD1. Germline V lookup: CDR1 KGHDR, CDR2 SFDVKD. J lost 2 bases, V lost 4 bases, and 3 bases had no gene match. CDR3 length: 14 amino acids. The CDR3 protein is CATSDWDSNTEAFF. CDR3 sequence (DNA): TGTGCCACCAGTGACTGGGACAGTAACACTGAAGCTTTCTTT.

The V call is TRBV20-1, the J call TRBJ2-7; 8 bases agree with TRBD2. Germline CDR1 and CDR2: DFQATT and SNEGSKA (reference sequence). Trimming removed 1 base from V and 4 bases from J; junction bases left unmatched: 6. The CDR3 sequence is 14 residues long. CDR3 sequence reads: CSARVNGGGYEQYF. CDR3 DNA sequence: TGCAGTGCTAGAGTGAACGGGGGGGGTTACGAGCAGTACTTC.

This clonotype was detected a few times. The V gene is TRBV20-1, the J gene TRBJ2-5, with 12 bases matching TRBD2. This CDR3 comprises 15 residues. V lost 6 bases to trimming and J lost 4 bases; unmatched junction nucleotides: 9. Germline CDR1 and CDR2: DFQATT and SNEGSKA (reference sequence). The CDR3 loop is CSAPSSGGAGETQYF. The CDR3 bases are TGCAGTGCCCCATCTAGCGGGGGGGCCGGAGAGACCCAGTACTTC.

The sample holds a few counts of this clonotype. CDR3 sequence (DNA): TGTGCCAGCAGCCCAGGGGGGCAGCCGAATCAGCCCCAGCATTTT. Amino acids: CASSPGGQPNQPQHF. The chain has TRBV9 and TRBJ1-5; 7 bases match TRBD1. With 4 bases clipped from V and 4 bases from J, the junction kept 8 bases outside the gene matches. The CDR3 contains 15 residues. Germline V gives CDR1 SGDLS, CDR2 YYNGEE.

J is TRBJ2-7 and V is TRBV4-1, with D unresolved. V was trimmed by 1 base and J by 4 bases, leaving 11 bases between them. CDR3 length: 14 residues. Germline CDR1 MGHRA, CDR2 YSYEKL. CDR3 bases: TGCGCCAGCAGCCAAGCCGTAGTGACGTACGAGCAGTACTTC. It yields the protein CASSQAVVTYEQYF.

The chain links TRBV5-4 to TRBJ1-2; D uncertain. The CDR3 runs 12 residues. The V gene's germline CDR1 is SGHNT and CDR2 YYREEE (reference sequence). Trimming cost V 2 bases and J 4 bases, with 6 bases left between them. The CDR3 loop reads CASSLTSYGYTF. CDR3 sequence (DNA): TGTGCCAGCAGCTTAACCTCCTATGGCTACACCTTC.

Worth noting for this clonotype: A much more abundant neighbour one base away suggests this may be a read error. This rearrangement joins TRBV29-1 to TRBJ2-7, with D uncertain. The CDR3 is made up of 12 amino acids. CDR1 is SQVTM and CDR2 is ANQGSEA in the germline V gene. The V end was cut by 2 bases, the J end by 2 bases, with 7 bases between. The CDR3 region is CSVESEAYEQYF. The CDR3 nucleotides read TGCAGCGTTGAATCAGAGGCCTACGAGCAGTACTTC.